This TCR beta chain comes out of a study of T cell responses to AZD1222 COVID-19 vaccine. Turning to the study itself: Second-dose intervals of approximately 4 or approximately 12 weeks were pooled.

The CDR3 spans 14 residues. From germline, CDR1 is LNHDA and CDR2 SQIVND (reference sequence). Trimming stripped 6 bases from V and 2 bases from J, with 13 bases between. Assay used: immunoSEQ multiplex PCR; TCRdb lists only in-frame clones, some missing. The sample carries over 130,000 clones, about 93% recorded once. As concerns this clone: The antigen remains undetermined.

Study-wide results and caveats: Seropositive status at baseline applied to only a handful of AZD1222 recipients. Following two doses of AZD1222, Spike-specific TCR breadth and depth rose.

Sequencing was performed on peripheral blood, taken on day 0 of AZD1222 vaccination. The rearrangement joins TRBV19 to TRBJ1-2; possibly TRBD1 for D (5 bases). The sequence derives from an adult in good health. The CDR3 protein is CASSKGRGNYGYTF. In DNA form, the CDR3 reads TGTGCCAGTAGCAAAGGACGGGGCAACTATGGCTACACCTTC.